These 5 T cell receptor beta chains originate from one sample sequenced in a study of T cell responses to AZD1222 COVID-19 vaccine. Assay used: immunoSEQ multiplex PCR; TCRdb lists only in-frame clones, some missing. The sample records about 200,000 clones, about 93% being singletons. The specimen comprised peripheral blood, sampled on day 0 of MenACWY control vaccination. The origin of the receptors is an adult in good health.

This sequence joins TRBV7-3 and TRBJ2-4; 8 positions match TRBD1. Germline V gene sequence: CDR1 SGHTA, CDR2 FQGTGA. V was clipped by 5 bases and J by 5 bases; unmatched bases: 5. CDR3 length: 14 residues. The CDR3 nucleotides are TGTGCCAGCAGCCTAGGGACAGGACAAAACATTCAGTACTTC. Translating gives CASSLGTGQNIQYF.

CDR3 sequence (DNA): TGTGCCAGCTCTCAAGGACAGAGGTACTCTGGAAACACCATATATTTT. This codes for CASSQGQRYSGNTIYF. The chain uses TRBV18 and TRBJ1-3; perhaps TRBD1 as D (6 bases). The CDR3 has 16 residues. Germline V gene lookup returns CDR1 KGHSH and CDR2 LQKENI. V was cut by 6 bases and J by 0 bases, with 15 bases left in between.

The chain uses TRBV19 and TRBJ1-5; D ambiguous. V shed 5 bases and J shed 7 bases, with 12 bases lying between them. CDR3 size: 13 residues. Germline V gene lookup returns CDR1 LNHDA and CDR2 SQIVND (reference sequence). The CDR3 spells CASSQTARQPQHF. CDR3 coding DNA: TGTGCCAGTAGTCAAACCGCCCGGCAGCCCCAGCATTTT.

This chain links TRBV9 with TRBJ2-7, with D tentatively TRBD2 (5 bases). Germline CDR1 SGDLS, CDR2 YYNGEE. The germline V and J ends were trimmed by 4 bases and 0 bases, with 11 bases remaining between them. The CDR3 sequence is 14 residues long. The CDR3 DNA follows: TGTGCCAGCAGCCCCGGGGTCTACTCCTACGAGCAGTACTTC. Translated: CASSPGVYSYEQYF.

The chain couples TRBV3-1 (or the pseudogene TRBV3-2) to TRBJ1-4, with 7 bases lining up with TRBD1. This CDR3 is built from 14 residues. J gave up 5 bases and V 3 bases, and 3 bases lay outside the gene matches. Germline V gene lookup returns CDR1 LGHDT and CDR2 YNNKEL (reference sequence). The CDR3 nucleotides are TGTGCCAGCAGCCAGGGACAGTTAAATGAAAAACTGTTTTTT. It specifies CASSQGQLNEKLFF.